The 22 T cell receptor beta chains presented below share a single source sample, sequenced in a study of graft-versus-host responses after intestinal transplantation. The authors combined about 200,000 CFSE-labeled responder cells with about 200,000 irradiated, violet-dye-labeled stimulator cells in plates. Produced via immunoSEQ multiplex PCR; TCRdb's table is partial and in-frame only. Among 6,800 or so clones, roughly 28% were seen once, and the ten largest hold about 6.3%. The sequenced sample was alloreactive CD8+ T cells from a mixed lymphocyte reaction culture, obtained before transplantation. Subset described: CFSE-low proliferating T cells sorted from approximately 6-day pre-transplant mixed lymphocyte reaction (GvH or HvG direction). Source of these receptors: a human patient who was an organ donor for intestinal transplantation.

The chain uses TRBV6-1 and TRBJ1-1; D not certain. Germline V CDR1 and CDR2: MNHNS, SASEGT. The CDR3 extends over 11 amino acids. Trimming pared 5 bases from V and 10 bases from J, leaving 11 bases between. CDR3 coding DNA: TGTGCCAGCAGTTACGATGGAGGAGCTTTCTTT. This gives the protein CASSYDGGAFF.

CDR3 loop: CASSHPGGYEQYF. The CDR3 DNA sequence: TGCGCCAGCAGCCACCCAGGGGGCTACGAGCAGTACTTC. The V and J genes are TRBV4-3 and TRBJ2-7; 7 positions match TRBD1. From germline, CDR1 is LGHNA and CDR2 YSLEER. Losses at the gene ends were 3 bases for V and 3 bases for J; bases not matched to a gene: 2. The CDR3 consists of 13 residues.

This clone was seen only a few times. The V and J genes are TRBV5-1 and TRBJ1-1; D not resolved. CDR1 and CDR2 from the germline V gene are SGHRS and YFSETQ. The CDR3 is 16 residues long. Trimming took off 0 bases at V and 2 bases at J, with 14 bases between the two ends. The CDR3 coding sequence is TGCGCCAGCAGCTTGGGTTTATGGGCCTACAACACTGAAGCTTTCTTT. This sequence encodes CASSLGLWAYNTEAFF.

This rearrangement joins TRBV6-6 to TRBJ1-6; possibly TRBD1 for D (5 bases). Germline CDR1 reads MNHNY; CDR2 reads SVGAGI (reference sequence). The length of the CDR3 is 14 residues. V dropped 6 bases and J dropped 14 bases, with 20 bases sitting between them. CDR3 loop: CASRGPRRDSALHF. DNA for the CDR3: TGTGCCAGCAGGGGACCGCGGAGGGATTCGGCCCTCCACTTT.

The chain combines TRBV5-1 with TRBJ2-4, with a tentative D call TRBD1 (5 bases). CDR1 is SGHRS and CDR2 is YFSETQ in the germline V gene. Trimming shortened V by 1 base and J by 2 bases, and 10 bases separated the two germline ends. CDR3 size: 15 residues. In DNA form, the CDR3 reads TGCGCCAGCAGCTTGCCAGGGAAAACCAAAAACATTCAGTACTTC. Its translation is CASSLPGKTKNIQYF.

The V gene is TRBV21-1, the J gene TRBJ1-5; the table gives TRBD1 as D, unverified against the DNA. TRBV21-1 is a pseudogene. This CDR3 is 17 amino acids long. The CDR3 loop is CASSKAETVVSNQPQHF. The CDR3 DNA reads TGTGCCAGCAGCAAAGCAGAGACAGTAGTTAGCAATCAGCCCCAGCATTTT.

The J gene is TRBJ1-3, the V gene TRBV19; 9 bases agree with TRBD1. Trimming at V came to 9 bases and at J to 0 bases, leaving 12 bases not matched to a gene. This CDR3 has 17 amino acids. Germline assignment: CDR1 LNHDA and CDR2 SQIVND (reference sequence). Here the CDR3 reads CASRDRALLSSGNTIYF. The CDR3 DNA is TGTGCCAGCAGGGACAGGGCCCTACTGAGCTCTGGAAACACCATATATTTT.

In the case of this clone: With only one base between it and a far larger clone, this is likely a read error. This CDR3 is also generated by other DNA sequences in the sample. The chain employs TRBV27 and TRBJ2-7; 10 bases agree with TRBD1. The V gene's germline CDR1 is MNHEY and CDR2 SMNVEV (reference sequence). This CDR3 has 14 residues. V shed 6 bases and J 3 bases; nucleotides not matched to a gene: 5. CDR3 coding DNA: TGTGCCAGCAGCCCAGGGACAGGGGACTACGAGCAGTACTTC. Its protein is CASSPGTGDYEQYF.

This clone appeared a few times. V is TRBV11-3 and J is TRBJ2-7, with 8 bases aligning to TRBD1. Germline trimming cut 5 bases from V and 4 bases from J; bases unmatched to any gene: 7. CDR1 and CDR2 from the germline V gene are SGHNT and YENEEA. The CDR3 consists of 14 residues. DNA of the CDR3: TGTGCCAGCAGCGCGGACAGGGTGATGTACGAGCAGTACTTC. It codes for CASSADRVMYEQYF.

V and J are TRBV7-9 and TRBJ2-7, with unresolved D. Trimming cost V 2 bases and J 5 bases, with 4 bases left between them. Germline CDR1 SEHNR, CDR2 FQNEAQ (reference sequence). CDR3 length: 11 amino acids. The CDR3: CASSLWDEQYF. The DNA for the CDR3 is TGTGCCAGCAGCTTATGGGACGAGCAGTACTTC.

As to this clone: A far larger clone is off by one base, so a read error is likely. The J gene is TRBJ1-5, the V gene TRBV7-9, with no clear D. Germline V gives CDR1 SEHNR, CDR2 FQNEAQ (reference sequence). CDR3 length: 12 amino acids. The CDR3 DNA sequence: TGTGCCAGCAACTTAATGAATCAGCCCCAGCATTTT. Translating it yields CASNLMNQPQHF.

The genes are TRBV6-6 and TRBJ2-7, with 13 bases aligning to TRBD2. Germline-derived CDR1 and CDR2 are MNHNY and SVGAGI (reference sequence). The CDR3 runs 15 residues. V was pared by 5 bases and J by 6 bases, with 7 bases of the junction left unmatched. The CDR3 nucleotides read TGTGCCAGCAGTCCATCGACTAGCGGGGGGATCGAGCAGTACTTC. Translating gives CASSPSTSGGIEQYF.

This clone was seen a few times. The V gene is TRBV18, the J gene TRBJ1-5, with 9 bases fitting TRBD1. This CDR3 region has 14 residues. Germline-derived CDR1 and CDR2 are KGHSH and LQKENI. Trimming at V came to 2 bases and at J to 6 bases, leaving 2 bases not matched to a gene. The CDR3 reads CASSPTGGGQPQHF. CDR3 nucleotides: TGTGCCAGCTCACCAACAGGGGGCGGTCAGCCCCAGCATTTT.

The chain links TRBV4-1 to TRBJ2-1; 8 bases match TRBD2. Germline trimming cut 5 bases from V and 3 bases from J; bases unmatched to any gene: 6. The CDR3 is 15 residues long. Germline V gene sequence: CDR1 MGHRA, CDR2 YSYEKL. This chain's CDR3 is CASSGVAGNYNEQFF. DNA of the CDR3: TGCGCCAGCAGCGGTGTAGCGGGGAACTACAATGAGCAGTTCTTC.

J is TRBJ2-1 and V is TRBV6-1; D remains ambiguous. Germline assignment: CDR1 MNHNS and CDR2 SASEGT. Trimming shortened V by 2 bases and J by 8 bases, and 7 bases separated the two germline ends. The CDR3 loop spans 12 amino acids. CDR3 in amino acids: CASSELLHEQFF. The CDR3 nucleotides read TGTGCCAGCAGTGAACTTTTGCATGAGCAGTTCTTC.

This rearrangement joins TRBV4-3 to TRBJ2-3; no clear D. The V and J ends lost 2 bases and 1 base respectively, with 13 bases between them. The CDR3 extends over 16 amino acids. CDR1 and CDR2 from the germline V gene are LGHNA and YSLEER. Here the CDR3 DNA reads TGCGCCAGCAGCCAAATCCGAGGATATGGCACAGATACGCAGTATTTT. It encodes CASSQIRGYGTDTQYF.

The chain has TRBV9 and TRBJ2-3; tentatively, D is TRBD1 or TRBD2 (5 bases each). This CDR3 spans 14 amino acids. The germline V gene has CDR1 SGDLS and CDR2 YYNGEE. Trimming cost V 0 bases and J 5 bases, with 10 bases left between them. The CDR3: CASSVVTGGDTQYF. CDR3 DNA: TGTGCCAGCAGCGTAGTAACAGGAGGAGATACGCAGTATTTT.

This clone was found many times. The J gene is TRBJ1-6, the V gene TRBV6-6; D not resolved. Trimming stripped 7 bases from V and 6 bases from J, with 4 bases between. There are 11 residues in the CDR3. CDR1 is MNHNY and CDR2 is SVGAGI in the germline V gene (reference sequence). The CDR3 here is CASNGNSPLHF. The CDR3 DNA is TGTGCCAGCAATGGTAATTCACCCCTCCACTTT.

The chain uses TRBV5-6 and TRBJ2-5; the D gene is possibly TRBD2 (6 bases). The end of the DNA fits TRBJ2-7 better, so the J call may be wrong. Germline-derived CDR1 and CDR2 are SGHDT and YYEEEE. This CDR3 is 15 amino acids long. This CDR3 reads CASSLEGLRTYEQYF. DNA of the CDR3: TGTGCCAGCAGCTTGGAGGGACTTAGGACCTACGAGCAGTACTTC.

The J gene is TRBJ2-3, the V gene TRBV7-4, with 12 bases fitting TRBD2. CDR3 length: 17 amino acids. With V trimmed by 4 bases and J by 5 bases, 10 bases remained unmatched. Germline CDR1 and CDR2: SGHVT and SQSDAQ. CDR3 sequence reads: CASSSASGGAIGDTQYF. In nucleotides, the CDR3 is TGTGCCAGCAGCTCCGCTAGCGGGGGGGCGATTGGAGATACGCAGTATTTT.

Here the CDR3 reads CASSQELRGTEAFF. Written as DNA, the CDR3 is TGCGCCAGCAGCCAAGAATTGAGGGGAACTGAAGCTTTCTTT. V and J are TRBV4-3 and TRBJ1-1, with D perhaps TRBD1 (5 bases). Trimming removed 0 bases from V and 5 bases from J, with 10 bases in between. Germline CDR1 and CDR2: LGHNA and YSLEER. CDR3 length: 14 residues.

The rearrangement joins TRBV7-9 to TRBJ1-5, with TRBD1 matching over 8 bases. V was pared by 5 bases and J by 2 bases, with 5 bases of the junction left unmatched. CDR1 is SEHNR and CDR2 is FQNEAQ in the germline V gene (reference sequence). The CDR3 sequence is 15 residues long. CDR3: CASSRTGSRNQPQHF. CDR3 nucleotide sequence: TGTGCCAGCAGCCGGACAGGGTCACGCAATCAGCCCCAGCATTTT.